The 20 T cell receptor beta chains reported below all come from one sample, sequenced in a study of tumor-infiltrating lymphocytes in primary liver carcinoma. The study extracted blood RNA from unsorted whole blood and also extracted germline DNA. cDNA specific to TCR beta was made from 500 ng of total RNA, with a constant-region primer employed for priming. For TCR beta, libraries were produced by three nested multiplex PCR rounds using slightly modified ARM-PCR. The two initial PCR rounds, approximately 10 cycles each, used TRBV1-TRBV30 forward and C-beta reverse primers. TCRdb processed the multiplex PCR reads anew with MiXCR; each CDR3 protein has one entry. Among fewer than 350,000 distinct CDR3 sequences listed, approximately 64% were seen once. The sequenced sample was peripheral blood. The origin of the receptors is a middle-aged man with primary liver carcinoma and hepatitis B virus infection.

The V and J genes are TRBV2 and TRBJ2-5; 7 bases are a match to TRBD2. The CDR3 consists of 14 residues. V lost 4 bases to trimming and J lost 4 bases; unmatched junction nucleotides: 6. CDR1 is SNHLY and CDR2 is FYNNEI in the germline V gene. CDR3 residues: CASSGAGVVETQYF. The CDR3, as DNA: TGTGCCAGCAGTGGGGCGGGAGTCGTAGAGACCCAGTACTTC.

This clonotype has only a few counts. DNA for the CDR3: TGCGCCAGCAGCCCGACCCCGACCTACTACGAGCAGTACTTC. Amino acid sequence: CASSPTPTYYEQYF. The gene calls are TRBV5-1 and TRBJ2-7; D is unclear. This CDR3 spans 14 amino acids. V dropped 4 bases and J dropped 3 bases, with 14 bases sitting between them. From germline, CDR1 is SGHRS and CDR2 YFSETQ.

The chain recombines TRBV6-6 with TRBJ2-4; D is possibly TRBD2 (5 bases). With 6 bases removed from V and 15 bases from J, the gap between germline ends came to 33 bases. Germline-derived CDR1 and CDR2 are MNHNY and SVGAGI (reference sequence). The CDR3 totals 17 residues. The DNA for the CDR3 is TGTGCCAGCAGCTCCGCGATTGAGCGGTTAGCCAAAAACACTCGGTACTTC. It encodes CASSSAIERLAKNTRYF.

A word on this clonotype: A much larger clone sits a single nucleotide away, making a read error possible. The CDR3 reads CASSWGQEEPPDTQYF. The CDR3 coding sequence is TGTGCCAGCAGTTGGGGACAGGAAGAACCCCCAGATACGCAGTATTTT. The chain carries TRBV6-2 or TRBV6-3 and TRBJ2-3, with 8 bases aligning to TRBD1. Germline CDR1 and CDR2: MNHEY and SVGEGT. CDR3 length: 16 residues. Losses at the gene ends were 4 bases for V and 4 bases for J; bases not matched to a gene: 10.

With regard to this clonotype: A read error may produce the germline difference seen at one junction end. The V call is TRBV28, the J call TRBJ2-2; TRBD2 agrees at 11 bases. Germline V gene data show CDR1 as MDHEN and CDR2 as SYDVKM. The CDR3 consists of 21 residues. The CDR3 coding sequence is TGTGCCAGCAGTACCCCCGAGGTCGCTAGCGGGAGGAAGCCCAACACAGGGGAGATGTTTTTT. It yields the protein CASSTPEVASGRKPNTGEMFF.

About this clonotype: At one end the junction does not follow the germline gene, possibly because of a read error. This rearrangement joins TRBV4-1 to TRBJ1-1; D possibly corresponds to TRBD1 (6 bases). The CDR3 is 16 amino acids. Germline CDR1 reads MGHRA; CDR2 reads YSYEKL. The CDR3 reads CASSQEVRGVNIEAFF. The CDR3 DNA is TGCGCCAGCAGCCAAGAGGTAAGGGGGGTCAACATTGAAGCTTTCTTT.

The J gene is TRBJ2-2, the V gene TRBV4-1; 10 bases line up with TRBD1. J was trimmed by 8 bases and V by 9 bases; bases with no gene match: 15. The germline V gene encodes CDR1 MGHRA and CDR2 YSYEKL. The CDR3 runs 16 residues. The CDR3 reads CASNDLDRGSTGELFF. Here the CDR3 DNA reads TGCGCCAGTAACGATCTGGACAGGGGGTCAACAGGGGAGCTGTTTTTT.

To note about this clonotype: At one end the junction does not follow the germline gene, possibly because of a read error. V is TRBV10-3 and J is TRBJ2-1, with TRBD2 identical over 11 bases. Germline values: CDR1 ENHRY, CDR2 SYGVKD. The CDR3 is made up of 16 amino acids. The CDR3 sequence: CVISDLSGRADNEQFF. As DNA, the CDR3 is TGTGTCATCAGTGACCTTAGCGGGAGGGCCGACAATGAGCAGTTCTTC.

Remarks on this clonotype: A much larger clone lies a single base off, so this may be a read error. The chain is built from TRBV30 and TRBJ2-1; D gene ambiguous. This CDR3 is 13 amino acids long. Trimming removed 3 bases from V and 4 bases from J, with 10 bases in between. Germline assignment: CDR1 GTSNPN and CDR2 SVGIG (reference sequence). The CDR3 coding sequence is TGTGCCTGGAGAGGGTTCTCATACAATGAGCAGTTCTTC. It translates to CAWRGFSYNEQFF.

The CDR3 DNA reads TGTGCCAGCAGCGGGCAGTATGGCTACACCTTC. It encodes CASSGQYGYTF. The V call is TRBV7-2, the J call TRBJ1-2; no clear D gene. The V gene's germline CDR1 is SGHTA and CDR2 FQGNSA. CDR3 length equals 11 residues. Trimming removed 5 bases at V and 5 bases at J, with 6 bases between.

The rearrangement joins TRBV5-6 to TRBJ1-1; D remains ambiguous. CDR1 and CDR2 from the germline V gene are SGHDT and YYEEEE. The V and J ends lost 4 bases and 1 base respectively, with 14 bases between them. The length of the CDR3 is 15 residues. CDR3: CASSLGGEPNTEAFF. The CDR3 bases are TGTGCCAGCAGCCTGGGTGGGGAGCCGAACACTGAAGCTTTCTTT.

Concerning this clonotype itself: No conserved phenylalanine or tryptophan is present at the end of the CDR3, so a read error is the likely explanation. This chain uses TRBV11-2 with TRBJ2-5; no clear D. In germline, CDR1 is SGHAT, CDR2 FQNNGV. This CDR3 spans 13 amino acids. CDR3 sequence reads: CASNLVGEETQYI. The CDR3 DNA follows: TGTGCCAGCAACTTAGTAGGTGAAGAGACCCAGTACATC.

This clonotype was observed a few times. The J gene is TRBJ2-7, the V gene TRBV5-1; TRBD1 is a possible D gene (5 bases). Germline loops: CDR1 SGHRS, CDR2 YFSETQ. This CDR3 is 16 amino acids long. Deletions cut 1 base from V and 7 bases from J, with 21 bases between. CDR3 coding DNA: TGCGCCAGCAGCTTGCCGCAGGGATCCCCTTTGGGGGAGCAGTACTTC. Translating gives CASSLPQGSPLGEQYF.

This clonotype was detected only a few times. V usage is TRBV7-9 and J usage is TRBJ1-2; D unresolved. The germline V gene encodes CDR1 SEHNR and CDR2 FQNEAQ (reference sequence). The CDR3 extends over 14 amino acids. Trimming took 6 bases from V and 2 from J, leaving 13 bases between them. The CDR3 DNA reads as TGTGCCAGCAGGGGCTCAGCACTGAACTATGGCTACACCTTC. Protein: CASRGSALNYGYTF.

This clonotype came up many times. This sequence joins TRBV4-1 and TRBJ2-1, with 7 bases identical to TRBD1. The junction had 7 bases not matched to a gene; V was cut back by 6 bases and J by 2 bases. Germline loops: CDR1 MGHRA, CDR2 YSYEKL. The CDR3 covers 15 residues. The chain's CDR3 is CASSRRQGPYNEQFF. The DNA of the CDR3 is TGCGCCAGCAGTCGAAGACAGGGCCCCTACAATGAGCAGTTCTTC.

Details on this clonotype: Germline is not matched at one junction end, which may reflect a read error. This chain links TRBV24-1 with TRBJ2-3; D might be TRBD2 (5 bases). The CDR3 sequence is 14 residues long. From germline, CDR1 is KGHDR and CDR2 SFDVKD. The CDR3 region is CAISEGMRTDTQYF. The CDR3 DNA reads TGTGCCATCAGTGAGGGAATGCGCACAGATACGCAGTATTTT.

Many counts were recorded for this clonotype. The chain's CDR3 is CASTSRGGGYNEQFF. The DNA of the CDR3 is TGTGCCAGCACGTCGAGGGGAGGGGGCTACAATGAGCAGTTCTTC. This sequence joins TRBV6-1 and TRBJ2-1; D possibly corresponds to TRBD2 (7 bases). V was cut by 7 bases and J by 3 bases, with 16 bases left in between. This CDR3 region has 15 residues. Germline V gene sequence: CDR1 MNHNS, CDR2 SASEGT.

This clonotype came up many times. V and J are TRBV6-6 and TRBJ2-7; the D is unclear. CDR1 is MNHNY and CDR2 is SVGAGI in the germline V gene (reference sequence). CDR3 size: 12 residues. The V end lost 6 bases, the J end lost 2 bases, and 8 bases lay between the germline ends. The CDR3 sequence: CASSLGTYEQYF. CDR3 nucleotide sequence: TGTGCCAGCAGCTTGGGCACCTACGAGCAGTACTTC.

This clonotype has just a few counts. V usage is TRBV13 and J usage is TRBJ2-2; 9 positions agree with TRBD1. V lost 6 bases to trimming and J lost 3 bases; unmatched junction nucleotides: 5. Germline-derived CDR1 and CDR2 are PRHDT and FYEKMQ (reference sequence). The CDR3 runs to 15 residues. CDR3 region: CASSVRTGDTGELFF. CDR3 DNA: TGTGCCAGCAGTGTCAGGACAGGGGACACCGGGGAGCTGTTTTTT.

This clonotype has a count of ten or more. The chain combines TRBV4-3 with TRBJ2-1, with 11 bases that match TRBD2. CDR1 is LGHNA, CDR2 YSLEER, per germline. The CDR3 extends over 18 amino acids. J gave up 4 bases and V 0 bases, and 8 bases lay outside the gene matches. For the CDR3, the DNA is TGCGCCAGCAGCCAAGACCCCAAGCTAGCGGGAGGTTACAATGAGCAGTTCTTC. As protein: CASSQDPKLAGGYNEQFF.